These 28 T cell receptor beta chains were sequenced from one sample in a study of blood T cell repertoires in COVID-19. Here immunoSEQ multiplex PCR was the method, and the copy in TCRdb shows in-frame clones only, minus some. The data contain about 130,000 clones, about 79% of them seen just once; the ten biggest clones take up about 2.9%. The sample was peripheral blood. These receptor sequences come from an elderly woman with acute or convalescent COVID-19.

The V and J genes are TRBV7-8 and TRBJ2-2, with a possible D match to TRBD1 (6 bases). CDR1 is SGHVS, CDR2 FQNEAQ, per germline. Trimming stripped 5 bases from V and 0 bases from J, with 19 bases between. The CDR3 runs to 18 residues. This CDR3 reads CASSTNPGQLANTGELFF. The CDR3 nucleotides are TGTGCCAGCAGCACCAATCCGGGACAACTCGCGAACACCGGGGAGCTGTTTTTT.

V is TRBV6-1 and J is TRBJ1-1; tentative D call: TRBD1 (6 bases). With 2 bases removed from V and 4 bases from J, the gap between germline ends came to 26 bases. Germline CDR1 reads MNHNS; CDR2 reads SASEGT. The CDR3 totals 19 residues. DNA for the CDR3: TGTGCCAGCAGTGAAAGGCCCCCCGGGACAATAGCCCCGGGCACTGAAGCTTTCTTT. Protein product: CASSERPPGTIAPGTEAFF.

The gene calls are TRBV19 and TRBJ1-2; perhaps TRBD1 as D (5 bases). Per germline, CDR1 LNHDA and CDR2 SQIVND (reference sequence). V lost 7 bases, J lost 1 base, and 16 bases lay in between. This CDR3 is built from 15 residues. The CDR3 coding sequence is TGTGCCAGTACCCCCAGTGCGGGGGATAACTATGGCTACACCTTC. Translation gives CASTPSAGDNYGYTF. Full variable domain (missing parts from reference TRBV19 and TRBJ1-2): DGGITQSPKYLFRKEGQNVTLSCEQNLNHDAMYWYRQDPGQGLRLIYYSQIVNDFQKGDIAEGYSVSREKKESFPLTVTSAQKNPTAFYLCASTPSAGDNYGYTFGSGTRLTVV.

The chain employs TRBV5-1 and TRBJ2-5, with TRBD2 matching over 7 bases. This CDR3 comprises 14 residues. The V segment lost 0 bases and the J segment 3 bases; nucleotides outside the gene matches: 2. Germline CDR1 and CDR2: SGHRS and YFSETQ. The CDR3 sequence is CASSLGGLKETQYF. CDR3 DNA: TGCGCCAGCAGCTTGGGGGGACTAAAAGAGACCCAGTACTTC.

The V and J genes are TRBV10-3 and TRBJ2-5; 11 bases are shared with TRBD1. The CDR3 has 15 amino acids. Germline loops: CDR1 ENHRY, CDR2 SYGVKD. After removal of 2 bases from V and 5 bases from J, the junction contained 4 bases not matched to a gene. This CDR3 is CAISETGQGAETQYF. The CDR3 DNA is TGTGCCATCAGTGAGACCGGACAGGGGGCCGAGACCCAGTACTTC.

This chain links TRBV2 with TRBJ1-3, with 7 bases lining up with TRBD1. V lost 6 bases and J lost 2; bases outside the gene matches: 13. CDR1 and CDR2 from the germline V gene are SNHLY and FYNNEI. The CDR3 runs 17 residues. The CDR3 DNA follows: TGTGCCAGCAGCAGAAGGCCGACAGGGTTTACTGGAAACACCATATATTTT. Protein sequence: CASSRRPTGFTGNTIYF.

The chain combines TRBV14 with TRBJ1-1, with D tentatively TRBD1 (5 bases). The CDR3 runs 14 residues. Deletions cut 4 bases from V and 0 bases from J, with 9 bases between. The germline V gene has CDR1 SGHDN and CDR2 FVKESK. The CDR3 loop reads CASSRGHLNTEAFF. The CDR3 DNA reads TGTGCCAGCAGCCGAGGACATCTGAACACTGAAGCTTTCTTT.

V is TRBV7-2 and J is TRBJ1-5; 7 nucleotides line up with TRBD1. This CDR3 has 16 residues. V lost 1 base and J lost 5; bases outside the gene matches: 8. In germline, CDR1 is SGHTA, CDR2 FQGNSA. Written as DNA, the CDR3 is TGTGCCAGCAGCTTAGGACAGGGTGGATGGGATCAGCCCCAGCATTTT. Translating gives CASSLGQGGWDQPQHF. Filled out from reference TRBV7-2 and TRBJ1-5, the complete variable domain reads GAGVSQSPSNKVTEKGKDVELRCDPISGHTALYWYRQSLGQGLEFLIYFQGNSAPDKSGLPSDRFSAERTGGSVSTLTIQRTQQEDSAVYLCASSLGQGGWDQPQHFGDGTRLSIL.

The chain is built from TRBV11-3 and TRBJ1-2, with D perhaps matching TRBD1 (6 bases). The CDR3 extends over 13 amino acids. Germline loops: CDR1 SGHNT, CDR2 YENEEA. The germline V and J ends were trimmed by 4 bases and 8 bases, with 14 bases remaining between them. The CDR3 DNA reads as TGTGCCAGCAGCTCCAACAGGGCGGCGGGCTACACCTTC. Protein product: CASSSNRAAGYTF.

The V and J genes are TRBV21-1 and TRBJ2-7; the table gives TRBD1 as D, unverified against the DNA. TRBV21-1 is marked as a pseudogene. CDR3 length: 17 amino acids. The CDR3 nucleotides are TGTGCCAGCAGCAAAAAAAATGCCAGAAAGAACTCCTACGAGCAGTACTTC. Translated, it gives CASSKKNARKNSYEQYF.

The gene calls are TRBV6-6 and TRBJ1-2, with TRBD1 matching 7 bases. The CDR3 runs 15 residues. From germline, CDR1 is MNHNY and CDR2 SVGAGI (reference sequence). Trimming removed 2 bases from V and 6 bases from J; junction bases left unmatched: 9. CDR3 DNA: TGTGCCAGCAGTTACCCCCCCGGGACAGTAGATGGCTACACCTTC. Translation gives CASSYPPGTVDGYTF.

The chain has TRBV6-5 and TRBJ1-1, with 9 nucleotides matching TRBD1. The CDR3 is 14 residues long. V lost 5 bases and J lost 4; bases outside the gene matches: 5. Germline V gene lookup returns CDR1 MNHEY and CDR2 SVGAGI. This CDR3 reads CASSRTGATTEAFF. CDR3 bases: TGTGCCAGCAGTCGGACAGGGGCTACCACTGAAGCTTTCTTT.

This clone was counted a single time. The chain uses TRBV5-6 and TRBJ1-4; D not resolved. The CDR3 length is 15 residues. V lost 1 base, J lost 3 bases, and 10 bases lay in between. Germline V gene sequence: CDR1 SGHDT, CDR2 YYEEEE. The CDR3 loop reads CASSLQRSANEKLFF. The CDR3, as DNA: TGTGCCAGCAGCTTGCAGCGTAGTGCTAATGAAAAACTGTTTTTT.

This clone has only a few counts. The chain couples TRBV9 to TRBJ1-1, with no clear D. The CDR3 totals 13 residues. Germline V CDR1 and CDR2: SGDLS, YYNGEE. V gave up 0 bases and J gave up 3 bases, with 6 bases separating them. The CDR3 DNA is TGTGCCAGCAGCGTAGCCCCGTACACTGAAGCTTTCTTT. Translated, it gives CASSVAPYTEAFF.

This CDR3 reads CASSDLTGENTEAFF. For the CDR3, the DNA is TGTGCCAGCAGCGACCTGACAGGGGAGAACACTGAAGCTTTCTTT. This rearrangement joins TRBV13 to TRBJ1-1; 8 nucleotides agree with TRBD1. Germline V gives CDR1 PRHDT, CDR2 FYEKMQ (reference sequence). The CDR3 length is 15 residues. V lost 5 bases, J lost 1 base, and 6 bases stayed unmatched. Full variable domain (rest looked up from reference TRBV13 and TRBJ1-1): AAGVIQSPRHLIKEKRETATLKCYPIPRHDTVYWYQQGPGQDPQFLISFYEKMQSDKGSIPDRFSAQQFSDYHSELNMSSLELGDSALYFCASSDLTGENTEAFFGQGTRLTVV.

This clone appeared a few times. The rearrangement links TRBV19 to TRBJ1-6; 7 nucleotides agree with TRBD1. The CDR3 runs to 13 residues. Trimming at V came to 8 bases and at J to 10 bases, leaving 8 bases not matched to a gene. Germline-derived CDR1 and CDR2 are LNHDA and SQIVND (reference sequence). The CDR3 region is CASSDRVESPLHF. DNA for the CDR3: TGTGCCAGTTCAGACAGGGTGGAATCACCCCTCCACTTT. Using reference TRBV19 and TRBJ1-6 for the parts outside the CDR3, the full variable domain is DGGITQSPKYLFRKEGQNVTLSCEQNLNHDAMYWYRQDPGQGLRLIYYSQIVNDFQKGDIAEGYSVSREKKESFPLTVTSAQKNPTAFYLCASSDRVESPLHFGNGTRLTVT.

V and J are TRBV5-1 and TRBJ1-1; the match to TRBD1 covers 8 bases. The CDR3 runs 15 residues. Germline V gene data show CDR1 as SGHRS and CDR2 as YFSETQ. V lost 3 bases, J lost 3 bases, and 7 bases stayed unmatched. In DNA form, the CDR3 reads TGCGCCAGCAGCTCAGTAGCAGGGGGCTACACTGAAGCTTTCTTT. Amino acids: CASSSVAGGYTEAFF.

V is TRBV10-3 and J is TRBJ1-1; 9 bases are a match to TRBD1. Germline assignment: CDR1 ENHRY and CDR2 SYGVKD. The CDR3 has 13 residues. V dropped 6 bases and J dropped 3; count of bases not matched to a gene: 2. This CDR3 is CAIRDRGDTEAFF. The CDR3 nucleotides are TGTGCCATCAGAGACAGGGGGGACACTGAAGCTTTCTTT.

The chain carries TRBV15 and TRBJ2-1; 7 bases are shared with TRBD1. The CDR3 totals 19 residues. From germline, CDR1 is LNHNV and CDR2 YYDKDF (reference sequence). Germline trimming cut 5 bases from V and 0 bases from J; bases unmatched to any gene: 16. The CDR3: CATSDPPGQARGSYNEQFF. In DNA, the CDR3 is TGTGCCACCAGCGACCCCCCCGGACAGGCCCGGGGCTCCTACAATGAGCAGTTCTTC. Full variable domain (rest looked up from reference TRBV15 and TRBJ2-1): DAMVIQNPRYQVTQFGKPVTLSCSQTLNHNVMYWYQQKSSQAPKLLFHYYDKDFNNEADTPDNFQSRRPNTSFCFLDIRSPGLGDTAMYLCATSDPPGQARGSYNEQFFGPGTRLTVL.

A remark on this clone: Its ends do not fully match the called genes, so a read error is possible. The chain uses TRBV18 and TRBJ1-2; no firm D call. Per the germline V gene, CDR1 is KGHSH and CDR2 is LQKENI. This CDR3 comprises 14 residues. The chain's CDR3 is CASSQGRTNYGCTF. Here the CDR3 DNA reads TGTGCCAGCTCCCAAGGACGGACTAACTATGGCTGCACCTTC.

The V and J genes are TRBV6-6 and TRBJ2-3; tentatively, D is TRBD2 (5 bases). Germline V gene sequence: CDR1 MNHNY, CDR2 SVGAGI (reference sequence). Trimming took off 7 bases at V and 2 bases at J, with 16 bases between the two ends. The length of the CDR3 is 15 residues. The CDR3 nucleotides read TGTGCCAGCAACAGTCAGGAGGTTTACACAGATACGCAGTATTTT. Amino acid sequence: CASNSQEVYTDTQYF.

This clone turned up a few times. This sequence joins TRBV6-5 and TRBJ1-5; 8 nucleotides align to TRBD1. Germline assignment: CDR1 MNHEY and CDR2 SVGAGI. This CDR3 region has 13 residues. The J segment lost 4 bases and the V segment lost 6 bases, leaving 2 bases of the junction unmatched. CDR3 nucleotides: TGTGCCAGCAGGGGGGACAGGAATCAGCCCCAGCATTTT. This translates into CASRGDRNQPQHF.

The J gene is TRBJ1-2, the V gene TRBV18; 8 nucleotides match TRBD1. In germline, CDR1 is KGHSH, CDR2 LQKENI. The CDR3 totals 14 residues. Trimming at V came to 2 bases and at J to 5 bases, leaving 4 bases not matched to a gene. In DNA, the CDR3 is TGTGCCAGCTCACCATCGGGACAGGAGTATGGCTACACCTTC. This codes for CASSPSGQEYGYTF.

The rearrangement uses TRBV9 and TRBJ1-1, with D perhaps TRBD1 (5 bases). Germline lookup yields CDR1 SGDLS and CDR2 YYNGEE. Trimming took off 5 bases at V and 1 base at J, with 12 bases between the two ends. The CDR3 runs 14 residues. The CDR3 DNA is TGTGCCAGCAGTGGGGACTGGGCGAACACTGAAGCTTTCTTT. As protein: CASSGDWANTEAFF.

The chain is built from TRBV19 and TRBJ1-1, with 8 bases aligning to TRBD1. The CDR3 sequence is 15 residues long. Germline lookup yields CDR1 LNHDA and CDR2 SQIVND (reference sequence). Germline trimming cut 8 bases from V and 0 bases from J; bases unmatched to any gene: 8. CDR3 region: CASRTGLTMNTEAFF. CDR3 sequence (DNA): TGTGCCAGTCGGACAGGGTTAACCATGAACACTGAAGCTTTCTTT.

This clone was seen more than once but under ten times. The chain joins TRBV24-1 to TRBJ1-5; the match to TRBD1 covers 8 bases. The CDR3 contains 14 residues. Germline CDR1 and CDR2: KGHDR and SFDVKD. After removal of 9 bases from V and 2 bases from J, the junction contained 5 bases not matched to a gene. CDR3 protein: CATSGGQGNQPQHF. The CDR3 DNA reads as TGTGCCACCTCCGGGGGACAGGGCAATCAGCCCCAGCATTTT.

The rearrangement uses TRBV3-1 (or the pseudogene TRBV3-2) and TRBJ1-1, with 7 bases matching TRBD1. CDR3 length: 14 residues. J was trimmed by 1 base and V by 5 bases; bases with no gene match: 4. Germline loops: CDR1 LGHDT, CDR2 YNNKEL (reference sequence). CDR3 DNA: TGTGCCAGCAGCTCGGGGGACAGGAACACTGAAGCTTTCTTT. Translating gives CASSSGDRNTEAFF.

The chain combines TRBV2 with TRBJ1-1, with D tentatively TRBD1 (6 bases). Trimming stripped 5 bases from V and 8 bases from J, with 15 bases between. This CDR3 has 13 amino acids. Germline lookup yields CDR1 SNHLY and CDR2 FYNNEI. Here the CDR3 DNA reads TGTGCCAGCAGTATCGCAGGACAGTCAGAAGCTTTCTTT. Encoded protein: CASSIAGQSEAFF.